The rows below give T cell receptor beta chains drawn from one sample of a study of blood T cell repertoires in COVID-19. Assay used: immunoSEQ multiplex PCR; TCRdb lists only in-frame clones, some missing. Seen here are about 52,000 clones, roughly 87% observed once, and the top ten hold about 3.1%. Sequenced input: peripheral blood. The receptors were sampled from a human donor in a cohort sampled during active COVID-19. The CDR3 runs from the conserved cysteine through the conserved F or W. D genes are given only for firm matches. Rows give clone size only sometimes, using once, few, many, or a class for an expanded clone.

CDR3aa: CASRASRLAGDSEQFF
CDR3nt: TGCGCCAGCAGAGCCAGTCGGCTAGCGGGAGATAGTGAGCAGTTCTTC
abundance: -
v_gene: TRBV10-1
d_gene: TRBD2
j_gene: TRBJ2-1

CDR3aa: CAKENGYQPQHF
CDR3nt: TGTGCCAAGGAGAACGGATATCAGCCCCAGCATTTT
abundance: once
v_gene: TRBV24-1
d_gene: -
j_gene: TRBJ1-5

CDR3aa: CASSSLLSGILTEQYF
CDR3nt: TGTGCCAGCAGCTCCCTCCTGAGCGGGATTTTGACCGAGCAGTACTTC
abundance: once
v_gene: TRBV7-6
d_gene: TRBD2
j_gene: TRBJ2-7

CDR3aa: CASSPLITQTSGNTIYF
CDR3nt: TGTGCCAGCTCACCCCTTATTACACAGACCTCTGGAAACACCATATATTTT
abundance: -
v_gene: TRBV18
d_gene: -
j_gene: TRBJ1-3

CDR3aa: CASTRTGSNEQFF
CDR3nt: TGTGCCAGTACCAGGACAGGGAGCAATGAGCAGTTCTTC
abundance: -
v_gene: TRBV19
d_gene: TRBD1
j_gene: TRBJ2-1

CDR3aa: CASSWREVLFGGELFF
CDR3nt: TGTGCCAGCAGCTGGCGGGAAGTTCTTTTCGGGGGGGAGCTGTTTTTT
abundance: -
v_gene: TRBV5-4
d_gene: -
j_gene: TRBJ2-2

CDR3aa: CASSYPGQIPGGYTF
CDR3nt: TGTGCCAGCAGTTACCCGGGACAGATACCGGGTGGCTACACCTTC
abundance: once
v_gene: TRBV6-5
d_gene: TRBD1
j_gene: TRBJ1-2

CDR3aa: CASSTFPGGLPYEQYF
CDR3nt: TGTGCCAGTAGTACCTTTCCGGGGGGGCTACCCTACGAGCAGTACTTC
abundance: -
v_gene: TRBV19
d_gene: TRBD2
j_gene: TRBJ2-7

CDR3aa: CASSISAGSRNEQFF
CDR3nt: TGTGCCAGTAGTATAAGTGCGGGATCACGGAATGAGCAGTTCTTC
abundance: -
v_gene: TRBV19
d_gene: -
j_gene: TRBJ2-1

CDR3aa: CASSLGFSADTQYF
CDR3nt: TGTGCCAGCAGCTTGGGGTTTTCGGCAGATACGCAGTATTTT
abundance: -
v_gene: TRBV5-6
d_gene: -
j_gene: TRBJ2-3

CDR3aa: CASSFGLAAYNEQFF
CDR3nt: TGTGCCAGCAGTTTTGGACTAGCAGCCTACAATGAGCAGTTCTTC
abundance: -
v_gene: TRBV27
d_gene: TRBD2
j_gene: TRBJ2-1

CDR3aa: CASSLGTTGNTIYF
CDR3nt: TGTGCCAGCAGCTTAGGGACAACAGGAAACACCATATATTTT
abundance: few
v_gene: TRBV7-8
d_gene: -
j_gene: TRBJ1-3

CDR3aa: CASSFKGVPGFSPLHF
CDR3nt: TGTGCCAGCAGCTTTAAGGGGGTCCCTGGGTTTTCACCCCTCCACTTT
abundance: -
v_gene: TRBV7-2
d_gene: -
j_gene: TRBJ1-6

CDR3aa: CASSPRGGFGANVLTF
CDR3nt: TGCGCCAGCAGCCCTAGGGGGGGGTTCGGGGCCAACGTCCTGACTTTC
abundance: -
v_gene: TRBV4-1
d_gene: -
j_gene: TRBJ2-6

CDR3aa: CAWSELAGLGEQFF
CDR3nt: TGTGCCTGGAGTGAACTAGCGGGACTCGGTGAGCAGTTCTTC
abundance: once
v_gene: TRBV30
d_gene: TRBD2
j_gene: TRBJ2-1

CDR3aa: CASSLGTGKGNEQFF
CDR3nt: TGCGCCAGCAGCTTGGGGACAGGGAAGGGCAATGAGCAGTTCTTC
abundance: -
v_gene: TRBV5-1
d_gene: TRBD1
j_gene: TRBJ2-1

CDR3aa: CASSDGSTYNEQFF
CDR3nt: TGCGCCAGCAGCGACGGGAGTACCTACAATGAGCAGTTCTTC
abundance: -
v_gene: TRBV4-1
d_gene: -
j_gene: TRBJ2-1

CDR3aa: CASSPPGGRETQYF
CDR3nt: TGTGCCAGCTCACCACCAGGGGGTCGGGAGACCCAGTACTTC
abundance: -
v_gene: TRBV18
d_gene: -
j_gene: TRBJ2-5

CDR3aa: CASSSTGTTYEQYF
CDR3nt: TGCGCCAGCAGCTCTACCGGGACTACCTACGAGCAGTACTTC
abundance: -
v_gene: TRBV5-1
d_gene: TRBD2
j_gene: TRBJ2-7

CDR3aa: CASSLVPGGPYEQYF
CDR3nt: TGCGCCAGCAGCTTGGTGCCAGGGGGCCCCTACGAGCAGTACTTC
abundance: -
v_gene: TRBV5-1
d_gene: TRBD1
j_gene: TRBJ2-7

CDR3aa: CASSLEVFGRAETQYF
CDR3nt: TGTGCCAGCAGCTTAGAGGTCTTCGGGAGAGCAGAGACCCAGTACTTC
abundance: -
v_gene: TRBV11-2
d_gene: -
j_gene: TRBJ2-5

CDR3aa: CASSSTPGVPYNEQFF
CDR3nt: TGTGCCAGCAGCTCTACCCCAGGGGTCCCCTACAATGAGCAGTTCTTC
abundance: -
v_gene: TRBV14
d_gene: -
j_gene: TRBJ2-1

CDR3aa: CASSEFGGGSLNEQFF
CDR3nt: TGTGCCAGCAGTGAATTTGGGGGAGGTTCCCTCAATGAGCAGTTCTTC
abundance: -
v_gene: TRBV2
d_gene: -
j_gene: TRBJ2-1

CDR3aa: CATSDSGLAGNEQFF
CDR3nt: TGTGCCACCAGTGATTCGGGACTAGCGGGCAATGAGCAGTTCTTC
abundance: -
v_gene: TRBV24-1
d_gene: TRBD2
j_gene: TRBJ2-1

CDR3aa: CASSLLQGASYEQYF
CDR3nt: TGTGCCAGCAGTTTACTCCAGGGGGCTTCCTACGAGCAGTACTTC
abundance: -
v_gene: TRBV28
d_gene: TRBD1
j_gene: TRBJ2-7

CDR3aa: CASSQWRTGELAEAFF
CDR3nt: TGTGCCAGCAGCCAATGGCGGACAGGGGAGTTGGCTGAAGCTTTCTTT
abundance: -
v_gene: TRBV16
d_gene: TRBD1
j_gene: TRBJ1-1

CDR3aa: CASSPSGGSYNEQFF
CDR3nt: TGTGCCAGCAGCCCATCGGGAGGGTCCTACAATGAGCAGTTCTTC
abundance: -
v_gene: TRBV11-3
d_gene: TRBD2
j_gene: TRBJ2-1

CDR3aa: CASSQGQGANQPQHF
CDR3nt: TGTGCCAGCAGCCAAGGACAGGGGGCTAATCAGCCCCAGCATTTT
abundance: -
v_gene: TRBV3-1/TRBV3-2
d_gene: TRBD1
j_gene: TRBJ1-5

CDR3aa: CASSSQGGAKNIQYF
CDR3nt: TGTGCCAGCAGCTCCCAAGGGGGTGCCAAAAACATTCAGTACTTC
abundance: -
v_gene: TRBV7-9
d_gene: -
j_gene: TRBJ2-4

CDR3aa: CATSVGQGRETQYF
CDR3nt: TGTGCCACCAGTGTTGGGCAGGGAAGGGAGACCCAGTACTTC
abundance: -
v_gene: TRBV24-1
d_gene: -
j_gene: TRBJ2-5

CDR3aa: CASSSNRVHGYTF
CDR3nt: TGTGCCAGCAGCTCGAACAGAGTCCATGGCTACACCTTC
abundance: -
v_gene: TRBV5-4
d_gene: -
j_gene: TRBJ1-2

CDR3aa: CASSPGSGDHEQFF
CDR3nt: TGTGCCAGTAGCCCCGGAAGCGGGGACCATGAGCAGTTCTTC
abundance: -
v_gene: TRBV19
d_gene: TRBD2
j_gene: TRBJ2-1

CDR3aa: CASSPQHHNYEQYF
CDR3nt: TGCGCCAGCAGCCCACAGCACCACAACTACGAGCAGTACTTC
abundance: -
v_gene: TRBV4-1
d_gene: -
j_gene: TRBJ2-7

CDR3aa: CASSLVGGNTEAFF
CDR3nt: TGTGCCAGCAGCTTAGTAGGGGGGAACACTGAAGCTTTCTTT
abundance: -
v_gene: TRBV7-2
d_gene: -
j_gene: TRBJ1-1

CDR3aa: CASSVNQGVTEAFF
CDR3nt: TGCGCCAGCAGTGTGAATCAGGGTGTCACTGAAGCTTTCTTT
abundance: -
v_gene: TRBV10-2
d_gene: -
j_gene: TRBJ1-1

CDR3aa: CASRTGSYQETQYF
CDR3nt: TGTGCCAGCAGGACAGGTTCTTACCAAGAGACCCAGTACTTC
abundance: few
v_gene: TRBV6-5
d_gene: -
j_gene: TRBJ2-5

CDR3aa: CASSDVGLLVGNTIYF
CDR3nt: TGTGCCAGCAGTGACGTCGGACTGCTGGTTGGAAACACCATATATTTT
abundance: once
v_gene: TRBV2
d_gene: -
j_gene: TRBJ1-3

CDR3aa: CASRQGRGTEAFF
CDR3nt: TGTGCCAGCAGGCAGGGGAGAGGGACTGAAGCTTTCTTT
abundance: -
v_gene: TRBV6-5
d_gene: -
j_gene: TRBJ1-1

CDR3aa: CASRLGQGANNEQFF
CDR3nt: TGTGCCAGCAGGCTGGGACAGGGGGCGAATAATGAGCAGTTCTTC
abundance: once
v_gene: TRBV6-5
d_gene: TRBD1
j_gene: TRBJ2-1

CDR3aa: CASSYIAATPSYEQYF
CDR3nt: TGTGCCAGCAGCTACATAGCGGCCACACCCTCCTACGAGCAGTACTTC
abundance: -
v_gene: TRBV11-2
d_gene: -
j_gene: TRBJ2-7

CDR3aa: CASRSGQGIGNEKLFF
CDR3nt: TGTGCCAGTAGATCGGGACAGGGGATCGGTAATGAAAAACTGTTTTTT
abundance: -
v_gene: TRBV19
d_gene: TRBD1
j_gene: TRBJ1-4

CDR3aa: CASNSLGLATNEQFF
CDR3nt: TGTGCCAGCAATTCATTAGGACTAGCCACCAATGAGCAGTTCTTC
abundance: -
v_gene: TRBV2
d_gene: TRBD2
j_gene: TRBJ2-1

CDR3aa: CASSANQETQYF
CDR3nt: TGTGCCAGCAGCGCGAACCAAGAGACCCAGTACTTC
abundance: -
v_gene: TRBV11-1
d_gene: -
j_gene: TRBJ2-5

CDR3aa: CATSRERLGTAGELFF
CDR3nt: TGTGCCACCAGCAGAGAAAGGCTTGGGACAGCCGGGGAGCTGTTTTTT
abundance: -
v_gene: TRBV15
d_gene: TRBD1
j_gene: TRBJ2-2

CDR3aa: CASSGTGLTYNEQFF
CDR3nt: TGTGCCAGCAGTGGAACAGGGCTTACCTACAATGAGCAGTTCTTC
abundance: -
v_gene: TRBV6-6
d_gene: -
j_gene: TRBJ2-1

CDR3aa: CASSKDLRERTYEQYF
CDR3nt: TGTGCCAGCAGCAAAGACTTGCGGGAGCGGACCTACGAGCAGTACTTC
abundance: -
v_gene: TRBV11-2
d_gene: TRBD2
j_gene: TRBJ2-7

CDR3aa: CASSDGGKQFF
CDR3nt: TGTGCCAGCAGTGATGGGGGGAAGCAGTTCTTC
abundance: -
v_gene: TRBV25-1
d_gene: -
j_gene: TRBJ2-1

CDR3aa: CASSVERRGRLSNQPQHF
CDR3nt: TGTGCCAGCAGCGTAGAGAGGAGAGGGCGCCTTAGCAATCAGCCCCAGCATTTT
abundance: -
v_gene: TRBV9
d_gene: -
j_gene: TRBJ1-5

CDR3aa: CASRRVRGAADTQYF
CDR3nt: TGTGCCAGCAGGCGCGTCCGGGGTGCGGCAGATACGCAGTATTTT
abundance: -
v_gene: TRBV6-6
d_gene: -
j_gene: TRBJ2-3